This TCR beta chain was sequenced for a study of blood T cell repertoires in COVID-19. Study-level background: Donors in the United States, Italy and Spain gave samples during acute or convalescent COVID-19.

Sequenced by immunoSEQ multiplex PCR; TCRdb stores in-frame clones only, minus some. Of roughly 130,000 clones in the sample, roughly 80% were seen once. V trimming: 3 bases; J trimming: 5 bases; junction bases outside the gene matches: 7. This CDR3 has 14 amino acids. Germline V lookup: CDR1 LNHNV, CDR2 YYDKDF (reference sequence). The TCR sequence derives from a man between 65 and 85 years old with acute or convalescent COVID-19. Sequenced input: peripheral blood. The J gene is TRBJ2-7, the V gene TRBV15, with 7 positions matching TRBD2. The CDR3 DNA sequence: TGTGCCACCAGCAGGAGGGGTGCGGGGGACGAGCAGTACTTC. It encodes CATSRRGAGDEQYF.